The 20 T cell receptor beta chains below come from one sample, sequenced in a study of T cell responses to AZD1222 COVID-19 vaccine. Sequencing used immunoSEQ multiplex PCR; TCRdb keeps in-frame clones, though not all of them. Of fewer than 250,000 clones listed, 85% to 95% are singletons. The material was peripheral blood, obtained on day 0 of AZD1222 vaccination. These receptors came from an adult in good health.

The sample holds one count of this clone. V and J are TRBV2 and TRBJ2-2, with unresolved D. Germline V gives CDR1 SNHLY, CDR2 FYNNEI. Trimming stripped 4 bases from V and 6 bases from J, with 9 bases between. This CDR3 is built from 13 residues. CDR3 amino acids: CASSVTVPGELFF. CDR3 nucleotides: TGTGCCAGCAGTGTTACGGTTCCCGGGGAGCTGTTTTTT.

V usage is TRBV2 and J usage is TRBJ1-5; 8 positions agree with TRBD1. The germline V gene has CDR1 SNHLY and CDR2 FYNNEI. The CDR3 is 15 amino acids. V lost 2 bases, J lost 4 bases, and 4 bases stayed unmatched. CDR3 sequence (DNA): TGTGCCAGCAGTGAAAACAGGGGGGTTAATCAGCCCCAGCATTTT. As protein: CASSENRGVNQPQHF.

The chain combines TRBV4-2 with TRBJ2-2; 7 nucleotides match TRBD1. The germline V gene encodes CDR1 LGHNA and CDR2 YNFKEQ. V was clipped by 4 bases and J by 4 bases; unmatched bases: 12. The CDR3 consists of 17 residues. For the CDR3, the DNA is TGTGCCAGCAGCCCTACGAGGGGGCCCCAACGCACCGGGGAGCTGTTTTTT. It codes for CASSPTRGPQRTGELFF.

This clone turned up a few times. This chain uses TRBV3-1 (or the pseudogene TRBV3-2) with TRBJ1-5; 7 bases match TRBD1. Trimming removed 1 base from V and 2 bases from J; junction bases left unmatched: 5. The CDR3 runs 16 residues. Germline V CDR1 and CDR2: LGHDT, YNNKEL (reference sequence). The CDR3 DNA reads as TGTGCCAGCAGCCAAGGCGGGACAGTCGGCAATCAGCCCCAGCATTTT. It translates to CASSQGGTVGNQPQHF.

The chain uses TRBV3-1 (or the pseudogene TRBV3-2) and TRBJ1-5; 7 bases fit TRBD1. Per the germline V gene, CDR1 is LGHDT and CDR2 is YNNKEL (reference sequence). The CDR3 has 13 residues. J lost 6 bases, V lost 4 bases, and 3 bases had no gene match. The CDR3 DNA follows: TGTGCCAGCAGCCTCGACAGGGTTCAGCCCCAGCATTTT. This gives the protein CASSLDRVQPQHF.

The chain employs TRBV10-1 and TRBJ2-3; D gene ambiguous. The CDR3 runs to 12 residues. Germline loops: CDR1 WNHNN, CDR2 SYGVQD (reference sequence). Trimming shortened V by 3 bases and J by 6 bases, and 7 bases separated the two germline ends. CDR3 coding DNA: TGCGCCAGCAGTGACTACCGTGATACGCAGTATTTT. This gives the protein CASSDYRDTQYF.

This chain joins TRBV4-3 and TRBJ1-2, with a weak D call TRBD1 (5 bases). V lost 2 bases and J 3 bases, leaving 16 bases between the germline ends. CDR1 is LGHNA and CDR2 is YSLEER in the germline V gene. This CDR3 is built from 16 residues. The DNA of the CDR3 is TGCGCCAGCAGCCAAAGCCGCAGGGAAGCTGACTATGGCTACACCTTC. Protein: CASSQSRREADYGYTF.

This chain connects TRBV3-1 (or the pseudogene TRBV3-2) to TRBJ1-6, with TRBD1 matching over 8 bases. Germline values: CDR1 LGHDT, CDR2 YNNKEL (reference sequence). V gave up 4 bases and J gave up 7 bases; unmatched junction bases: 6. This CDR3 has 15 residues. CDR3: CASSLKDRDNSPLHF. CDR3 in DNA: TGTGCCAGCAGCCTTAAGGACAGGGACAATTCACCCCTCCACTTT.

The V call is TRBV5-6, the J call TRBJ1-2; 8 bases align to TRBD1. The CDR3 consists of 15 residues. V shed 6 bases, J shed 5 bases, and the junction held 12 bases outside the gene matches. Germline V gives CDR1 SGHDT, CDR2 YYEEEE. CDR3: CASILLPGGGYGYTF. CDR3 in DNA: TGTGCCAGCATTCTACTGCCAGGGGGCGGGTATGGCTACACCTTC. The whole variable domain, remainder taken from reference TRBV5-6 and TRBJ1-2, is DAGVTQSPTHLIKTRGQQVTLRCSPKSGHDTVSWYQQALGQGPQFIFQYYEEEERQRGNFPDRFSGHQFPNYSSELNVNALLLGDSALYLCASILLPGGGYGYTFGSGTRLTVV.

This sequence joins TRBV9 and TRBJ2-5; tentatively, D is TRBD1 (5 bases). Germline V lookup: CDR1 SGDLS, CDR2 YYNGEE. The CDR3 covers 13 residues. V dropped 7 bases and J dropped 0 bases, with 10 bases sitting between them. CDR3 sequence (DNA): TGTGCCAGCGCAGTAGGGGACCAAGAGACCCAGTACTTC. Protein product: CASAVGDQETQYF.

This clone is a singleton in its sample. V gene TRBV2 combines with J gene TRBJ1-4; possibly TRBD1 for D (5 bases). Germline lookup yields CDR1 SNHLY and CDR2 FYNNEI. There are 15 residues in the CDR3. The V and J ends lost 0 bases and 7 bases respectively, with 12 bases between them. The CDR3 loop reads CASSEAGTGGEKLFF. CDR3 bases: TGTGCCAGCAGTGAAGCCGGGACGGGAGGTGAAAAACTGTTTTTT.

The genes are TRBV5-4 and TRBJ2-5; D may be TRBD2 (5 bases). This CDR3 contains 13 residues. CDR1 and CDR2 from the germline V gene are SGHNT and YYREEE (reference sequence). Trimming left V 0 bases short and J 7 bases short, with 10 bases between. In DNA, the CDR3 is TGTGCCAGCAGCTTGGAGGCTAGCCGGACCCAGTACTTC. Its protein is CASSLEASRTQYF. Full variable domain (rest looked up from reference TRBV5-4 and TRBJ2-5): ETGVTQSPTHLIKTRGQQVTLRCSSQSGHNTVSWYQQALGQGPQFIFQYYREEENGRGNFPPRFSGLQFPNYSSELNVNALELDDSALYLCASSLEASRTQYFGPGTRLLVL.

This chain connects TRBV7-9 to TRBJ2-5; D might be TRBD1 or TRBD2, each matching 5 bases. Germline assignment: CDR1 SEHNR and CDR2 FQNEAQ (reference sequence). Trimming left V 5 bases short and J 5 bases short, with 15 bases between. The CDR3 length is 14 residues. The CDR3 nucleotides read TGTGCCAGCAGCCGGGACCTTCGGGTGGAGACCCAGTACTTC. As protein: CASSRDLRVETQYF.

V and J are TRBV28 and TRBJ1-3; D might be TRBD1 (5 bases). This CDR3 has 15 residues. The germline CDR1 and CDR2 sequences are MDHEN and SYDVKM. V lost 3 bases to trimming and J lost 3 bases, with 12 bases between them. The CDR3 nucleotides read TGTGCCAGCAGTTTTCAGGGCGATGGTGGAAACACCATATATTTT. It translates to CASSFQGDGGNTIYF.

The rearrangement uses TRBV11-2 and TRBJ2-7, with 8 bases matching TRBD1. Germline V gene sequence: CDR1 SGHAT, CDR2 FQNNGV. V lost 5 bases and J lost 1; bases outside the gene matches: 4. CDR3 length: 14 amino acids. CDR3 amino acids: CASSNRQGSYEQYF. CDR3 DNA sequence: TGTGCCAGCAGCAACCGACAGGGGTCCTACGAGCAGTACTTC.

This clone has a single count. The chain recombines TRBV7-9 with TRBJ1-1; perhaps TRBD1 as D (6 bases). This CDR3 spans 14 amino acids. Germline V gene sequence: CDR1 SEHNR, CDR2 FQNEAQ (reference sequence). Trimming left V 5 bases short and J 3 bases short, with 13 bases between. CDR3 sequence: CASSVQGVYTEAFF. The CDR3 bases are TGTGCCAGCAGCGTACAGGGTGTTTACACTGAAGCTTTCTTT.

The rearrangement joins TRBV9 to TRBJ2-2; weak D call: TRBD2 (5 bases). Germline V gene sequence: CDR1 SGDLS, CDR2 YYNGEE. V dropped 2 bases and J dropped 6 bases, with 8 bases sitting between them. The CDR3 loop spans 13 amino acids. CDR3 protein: CASSVSEAGELFF. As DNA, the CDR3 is TGTGCCAGCAGCGTTAGCGAAGCCGGGGAGCTGTTTTTT. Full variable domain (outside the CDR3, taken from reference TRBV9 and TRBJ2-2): DSGVTQTPKHLITATGQRVTLRCSPRSGDLSVYWYQQSLDQGLQFLIQYYNGEERAKGNILERFSAQQFPDLHSELNLSSLELGDSALYFCASSVSEAGELFFGEGSRLTVL.

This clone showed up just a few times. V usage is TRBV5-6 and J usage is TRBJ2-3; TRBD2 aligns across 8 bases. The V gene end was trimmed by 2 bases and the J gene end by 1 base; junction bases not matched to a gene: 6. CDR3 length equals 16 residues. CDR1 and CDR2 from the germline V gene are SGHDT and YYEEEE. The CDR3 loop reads CASSFNPTSGTDTQYF. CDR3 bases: TGTGCCAGCAGCTTTAACCCGACTAGCGGCACAGATACGCAGTATTTT.

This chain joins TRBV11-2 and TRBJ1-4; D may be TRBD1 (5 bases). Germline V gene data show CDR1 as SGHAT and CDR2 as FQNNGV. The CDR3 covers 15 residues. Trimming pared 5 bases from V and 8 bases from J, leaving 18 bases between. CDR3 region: CASSPSGPRREKLFF. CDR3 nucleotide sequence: TGTGCCAGCAGCCCCTCGGGGCCCCGGCGGGAAAAACTGTTTTTT.

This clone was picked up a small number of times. The CDR3 is CASSIYGRSEAFF. CDR3 DNA: TGTGCCAGTAGTATTTACGGTAGATCTGAAGCTTTCTTT. The chain carries TRBV19 and TRBJ1-1, with D unresolved. Germline V gene lookup returns CDR1 LNHDA and CDR2 SQIVND (reference sequence). V dropped 3 bases and J dropped 6 bases, with 11 bases sitting between them. The CDR3 runs 13 residues.